Presented here are 29 T cell receptor beta chains from one specimen sequenced in a study of beta chain features in type 1 diabetes. Reverse transcribing all isolated RNA meant expressed TCRB transcripts were sequenced. Only in-frame clones appear in the TCRdb table, and some are missing; sequencing was by immunoSEQ multiplex PCR. The sample lists about 340,000 clones, approximately 13% occurring once. Findings and caveats of the study: Across all four CD4+ subsets, people with type 1 diabetes showed modestly shorter TCRB CDR3s.

The antigens for these receptors are not known. Sequenced: naive CD4+ T cells from blood. The receptors shown here come from a woman aged 18-29 years with type 1 diabetes.

This clone was counted a few times. This chain uses TRBV7-2 with TRBJ2-1; 10 bases match TRBD2. In germline, CDR1 is SGHTA, CDR2 FQGNSA. The junction had 6 bases not matched to a gene; V was cut back by 3 bases and J by 7 bases. The CDR3 has 15 residues. The CDR3 nucleotides are TGTGCCAGCAGCTTCCGACTAGCGGGTAAGAATGAGCAGTTCTTC. Its translation: CASSFRLAGKNEQFF.

The chain employs TRBV6-6 and TRBJ1-1; 8 nucleotides line up with TRBD1. Germline-derived CDR1 and CDR2 are MNHNY and SVGAGI (reference sequence). CDR3 length: 14 amino acids. The trim removed 7 bases at V and 1 base at J, leaving 5 bases unmatched. This chain's CDR3 is CASNRRGQNTEAFF. The CDR3 coding sequence is TGTGCCAGCAACCGCAGGGGGCAGAACACTGAAGCTTTCTTT.

The chain recombines TRBV25-1 with TRBJ2-1; D perhaps matches TRBD1 (5 bases). V was shortened by 2 bases and J by 7 bases, with 12 bases between the two germline ends. This CDR3 is built from 14 residues. Germline V gene sequence: CDR1 MGHDK, CDR2 SYGVNS. DNA of the CDR3: TGTGCCAGCAGTGAAGGCAGGGTAAGGAATGAGCAGTTCTTC. Translating it yields CASSEGRVRNEQFF.

The chain recombines TRBV15 with TRBJ2-7, with a tentative D call TRBD2 (6 bases). The CDR3 covers 14 residues. The germline V gene has CDR1 LNHNV and CDR2 YYDKDF (reference sequence). The V gene lost 3 bases and the J gene lost 6 bases, with 15 bases spanning the gap. CDR3 amino acids: CATSRTGVASEQYV. The CDR3, as DNA: TGTGCCACCAGCAGGACGGGAGTGGCGAGCGAGCAGTACGTC.

This chain joins TRBV2 and TRBJ1-5, with D perhaps TRBD1 (5 bases). CDR3 length: 14 residues. The germline V and J ends were trimmed by 5 bases and 2 bases, with 10 bases remaining between them. Looked up from germline, CDR1 is SNHLY and CDR2 is FYNNEI. CDR3 region: CASSYGGGNQPQHF. Written as DNA, the CDR3 is TGTGCCAGCAGTTATGGAGGGGGCAATCAGCCCCAGCATTTT.

The chain combines TRBV7-9 with TRBJ1-1; D is possibly TRBD1 (5 bases). Trimming shortened V by 1 base and J by 5 bases, and 11 bases separated the two germline ends. The germline CDR1 and CDR2 sequences are SEHNR and FQNEAQ (reference sequence). This CDR3 has 14 residues. The CDR3 here is CASSLVGEGTEAFF. Written as DNA, the CDR3 is TGTGCCAGCAGCTTAGTGGGGGAGGGAACTGAAGCTTTCTTT.

This clone was seen a handful of times. The genes are TRBV7-2 and TRBJ2-1, with D tentatively TRBD2 (5 bases). V dropped 5 bases and J dropped 5 bases, with 22 bases sitting between them. Per germline, CDR1 SGHTA and CDR2 FQGNSA. The length of the CDR3 is 17 residues. CDR3 region: CASSLRLTPTTHNEQFF. The CDR3 DNA reads as TGTGCCAGCAGCCTTCGACTAACACCCACGACTCACAATGAGCAGTTCTTC.

This clone turned up a few times. V usage is TRBV18 and J usage is TRBJ2-5, with a possible D match to TRBD1 (5 bases). The V and J ends lost 4 bases and 1 base respectively, with 13 bases between them. Germline CDR1 KGHSH, CDR2 LQKENI. This CDR3 contains 15 residues. For the CDR3, the DNA is TGTGCCAGCTCACTTTTCGGGCAGGGCCAAGAGACCCAGTACTTC. This translates into CASSLFGQGQETQYF.

This clone has a handful of counts. The chain couples TRBV2 to TRBJ1-2, with 7 nucleotides matching TRBD1. CDR3 length: 13 residues. The J segment lost 4 bases and the V segment lost 4 bases, leaving 3 bases of the junction unmatched. Germline-derived CDR1 and CDR2 are SNHLY and FYNNEI. The CDR3 loop is CASSGDRIYGYTF. The CDR3 bases are TGTGCCAGCAGTGGGGACAGAATCTATGGCTACACCTTC. The variable domain in full, completed from reference TRBV2 and TRBJ1-2, reads EPEVTQTPSHQVTQMGQEVILRCVPISNHLYFYWYRQILGQKVEFLVSFYNNEISEKSEIFDDQFSVERPDGSNFTLKIRSTKLEDSAMYFCASSGDRIYGYTFGSGTRLTVV.

The chain has TRBV10-3 and TRBJ1-1, with D perhaps matching TRBD1 (5 bases). CDR1 is ENHRY and CDR2 is SYGVKD in the germline V gene. Trimming pared 5 bases from V and 1 base from J, leaving 8 bases between. CDR3 size: 13 residues. The CDR3 DNA sequence: TGTGCCATCAGTCGACAGACGAACACTGAAGCTTTCTTT. Translated, it gives CAISRQTNTEAFF.

A few counts support this clone. The CDR3 DNA is TGTGCCAGCAGTAGCTCGGGACTAGCGGGAGTGGGCGAGCAGTACGTC. The encoded protein is CASSSSGLAGVGEQYV. This chain joins TRBV28 and TRBJ2-7; 14 bases map to TRBD2. With 5 bases clipped from V and 6 bases from J, the junction kept 9 bases outside the gene matches. CDR1 MDHEN and CDR2 SYDVKM come from the germline V gene. The CDR3 is 16 amino acids.

This clone was detected only a few times. The V call is TRBV7-9, the J call TRBJ2-6; perhaps TRBD2 as D (5 bases). The CDR3 spans 16 residues. Germline CDR1 SEHNR, CDR2 FQNEAQ (reference sequence). Trimming cost V 1 base and J 0 bases, with 7 bases left between them. CDR3 sequence (DNA): TGTGCCAGCAGCTTAGTACTAGACTCTGGGGCCAACGTCCTGACTTTC. This codes for CASSLVLDSGANVLTF.

This chain joins TRBV7-9 and TRBJ2-6, with 9 bases matching TRBD1. Germline CDR1 reads SEHNR; CDR2 reads FQNEAQ (reference sequence). V trimming: 5 bases; J trimming: 4 bases; junction bases outside the gene matches: 9. This CDR3 region has 17 residues. Here the CDR3 reads CASSRTGGASGANVLTF. Here the CDR3 DNA reads TGTGCCAGCAGCCGCACAGGGGGCGCATCCGGGGCCAACGTCCTGACTTTC.

The sample holds a few counts of this clone. V is TRBV4-3 and J is TRBJ2-1; TRBD2 agrees at 8 bases. V dropped 0 bases and J dropped 7; count of bases not matched to a gene: 11. Germline loops: CDR1 LGHNA, CDR2 YSLEER. The CDR3 contains 17 residues. CDR3 sequence: CASSQDPSGGGRNEQFF. CDR3 sequence (DNA): TGCGCCAGCAGCCAAGACCCGTCGGGAGGGGGGCGAAATGAGCAGTTCTTC.

This clone was detected only a few times. This chain uses TRBV4-2 with TRBJ2-2; TRBD2 agrees at 10 bases. There are 16 residues in the CDR3. V lost 3 bases to trimming and J lost 3 bases; unmatched junction nucleotides: 4. CDR1 is LGHNA and CDR2 is YNFKEQ in the germline V gene. CDR3 amino acids: CASSHPSGRDTGELFF. DNA of the CDR3: TGTGCCAGCAGCCATCCTAGCGGGAGAGACACCGGGGAGCTGTTTTTT.

This clone was counted between two and nine times. The rearrangement links TRBV7-2 to TRBJ1-2; 8 nucleotides align to TRBD1. V lost 6 bases and J lost 0; bases outside the gene matches: 3. The germline V gene encodes CDR1 SGHTA and CDR2 FQGNSA. The CDR3 loop spans 14 amino acids. The CDR3 DNA sequence: TGTGCCAGCAGTACAGGGGGAGCTAACTATGGCTACACCTTC. Protein product: CASSTGGANYGYTF.

The rearrangement joins TRBV27 to TRBJ1-1; 7 nucleotides align to TRBD1. This CDR3 is built from 13 residues. Looked up from germline, CDR1 is MNHEY and CDR2 is SMNVEV (reference sequence). J gave up 6 bases and V 3 bases, and 4 bases lay outside the gene matches. The CDR3 region is CASSFARGAEAFF. The DNA for the CDR3 is TGTGCCAGCAGTTTTGCCAGGGGGGCTGAAGCTTTCTTT.

This clone came up a few times. This chain uses TRBV5-1 with TRBJ2-1; TRBD2 matches at 7 bases. The V gene end was trimmed by 2 bases and the J gene end by 6 bases; junction bases not matched to a gene: 5. Germline V CDR1 and CDR2: SGHRS, YFSETQ. The CDR3 spans 14 residues. The CDR3 sequence is CASSLGDYGNEQFF. Here the CDR3 DNA reads TGCGCCAGCAGCTTAGGGGACTACGGCAATGAGCAGTTCTTC.

This clone occurred a few times. The rearrangement joins TRBV29-1 to TRBJ2-2; D gene uncertain. Germline V CDR1 and CDR2: SQVTM, ANQGSEA. The V and J ends lost 6 bases and 1 base respectively, with 3 bases between them. The CDR3 runs 11 residues. The DNA for the CDR3 is TGCAGCGTCATGAACACCGGGGAGCTGTTTTTT. Its translation: CSVMNTGELFF.

J is TRBJ2-5 and V is TRBV9, with 12 nucleotides matching TRBD2. The V segment lost 2 bases and the J segment 5 bases; nucleotides outside the gene matches: 4. This CDR3 is 15 amino acids long. Germline V gene lookup returns CDR1 SGDLS and CDR2 YYNGEE. The CDR3 here is CASSVASGRAETQYF. The CDR3, as DNA: TGTGCCAGCAGCGTCGCTAGCGGGAGGGCGGAGACCCAGTACTTC.

This clone was observed a few times. The chain employs TRBV2 and TRBJ2-5; D possibly corresponds to TRBD1 (6 bases). Deletions cut 7 bases from V and 5 bases from J, with 14 bases between. CDR1 and CDR2 from the germline V gene are SNHLY and FYNNEI. The CDR3 consists of 13 residues. The CDR3: CASKPTGGETQYF. CDR3 in DNA: TGTGCCAGCAAACCGACAGGCGGGGAGACCCAGTACTTC.

The chain couples TRBV19 to TRBJ2-1; the match to TRBD2 covers 8 bases. Germline CDR1 reads LNHDA; CDR2 reads SQIVND (reference sequence). The V gene end was trimmed by 3 bases and the J gene end by 2 bases; junction bases not matched to a gene: 6. This CDR3 region has 16 residues. In nucleotides, the CDR3 is TGTGCCAGTAGTATGCGTAGCGGGGTAACCTACAATGAGCAGTTCTTC. Translation: CASSMRSGVTYNEQFF. Variable domain in full (rest from reference TRBV19 and TRBJ2-1): DGGITQSPKYLFRKEGQNVTLSCEQNLNHDAMYWYRQDPGQGLRLIYYSQIVNDFQKGDIAEGYSVSREKKESFPLTVTSAQKNPTAFYLCASSMRSGVTYNEQFFGPGTRLTVL.

The genes are TRBV4-3 and TRBJ1-4, with 9 bases matching TRBD1. CDR1 LGHNA and CDR2 YSLEER come from the germline V gene. The CDR3 loop spans 16 amino acids. V lost 1 base to trimming and J lost 7 bases; unmatched junction nucleotides: 7. The CDR3: CASSQGQGGSVEKLFF. The DNA of the CDR3 is TGCGCCAGCAGCCAAGGACAGGGGGGTTCAGTTGAAAAACTGTTTTTT.

The J gene is TRBJ2-1, the V gene TRBV7-8; 7 positions agree with TRBD2. V lost 1 base and J lost 2; bases outside the gene matches: 5. Germline values: CDR1 SGHVS, CDR2 FQNEAQ. There are 16 residues in the CDR3. CDR3 protein: CASSLGSSGTYNEQFF. The CDR3 DNA is TGTGCCAGCAGCTTAGGTTCTAGCGGCACCTACAATGAGCAGTTCTTC. The whole variable domain, filled in from reference TRBV7-8 and TRBJ2-1, reads GAGVSQSPRYKVAKRGQDVALRCDPISGHVSLFWYQQALGQGPEFLTYFQNEAQLDKSGLPSDRFFAERPEGSVSTLKIQRTQQEDSAVYLCASSLGSSGTYNEQFFGPGTRLTVL.

This chain joins TRBV10-2 and TRBJ2-5; TRBD2 agrees at 7 bases. This CDR3 spans 13 amino acids. Germline CDR1 reads WSHSY; CDR2 reads SAAADI. The V gene end was trimmed by 6 bases and the J gene end by 2 bases; junction bases not matched to a gene: 3. The chain's CDR3 is CASREGLQETQYF. CDR3 nucleotides: TGCGCCAGCAGAGAGGGACTACAAGAGACCCAGTACTTC.

This clone has just a few counts. This chain connects TRBV7-8 to TRBJ2-6; the match to TRBD1 covers 7 bases. The CDR3 loop spans 18 amino acids. The J segment lost 0 bases and the V segment lost 5 bases, leaving 10 bases of the junction unmatched. CDR1 SGHVS and CDR2 FQNEAQ come from the germline V gene. DNA for the CDR3: TGTGCCAGCAGCGGAAGGGACAGTGGAAGCTCTGGGGCCAACGTCCTGACTTTC. It specifies CASSGRDSGSSGANVLTF.

The chain links TRBV27 to TRBJ1-5, with D uncertain. This CDR3 contains 12 residues. CDR1 is MNHEY and CDR2 is SMNVEV in the germline V gene (reference sequence). V was clipped by 8 bases and J by 0 bases, with 5 bases between them. The CDR3, as DNA: TGTGCCAGCGGCAGTAGCAATCAGCCCCAGCATTTT. It codes for CASGSSNQPQHF.

The CDR3 region is CASSFYRSSYNEQFF. For the CDR3, the DNA is TGTGCCAGCAGCTTCTACAGGTCCTCCTACAATGAGCAGTTCTTC. The chain has TRBV5-6 and TRBJ2-1, with D possibly matching TRBD1 (5 bases). The V gene lost 2 bases and the J gene lost 0 bases, with 9 bases spanning the gap. The CDR3 covers 15 residues. Germline CDR1 is SGHDT and CDR2 is YYEEEE.

The chain is built from TRBV6-1 and TRBJ1-2; D is uncertain. Trimming left V 2 bases short and J 8 bases short, with 18 bases between. In germline, CDR1 is MNHNS, CDR2 SASEGT. The CDR3 loop spans 15 amino acids. The CDR3 DNA reads as TGTGCCAGCAGTGAACGTCCCGCTCCGTCGCGCGGCTACACCTTC. Protein: CASSERPAPSRGYTF.